This T cell receptor beta chain comes out of a study of shared clonotypes between healthy human individuals. About this clone itself: Additional DNA sequences in this sample encode the identical CDR3.

Between the trimmed V and J ends, which lost 6 bases and 4 bases, there was a span of 4 bases. The germline gives CDR1 LNHDA, CDR2 SQIVND (reference sequence). The CDR3 has 11 residues. Produced via immunoSEQ multiplex PCR; TCRdb's table is partial and in-frame only. The sample lists more than 1,200,000 clones, roughly 98.5% occurring once. Source material: naive CD4+ T cells sorted from blood. Subset in this sample: CD45RA+ positively selected. V gene TRBV19 combines with J gene TRBJ2-1, with D unclear. This sequence was found in a man younger than 45 in good health. The CDR3 nucleotides are TGTGCCAGTAGGATTTACAATGAGCAGTTCTTC. Residues: CASRIYNEQFF.